This T cell receptor (beta chain) was captured by sequencing in a study of CD8+ T cells in alopecia areata. Looking at the study overall: For the treated group, dosing was oral tofacitinib at 5 to 10 mg twice daily. Tofacitinib dosing lasted 6 to 18 months, which was then followed by 6 months off drug.

In the case of this clone: What it binds is not known.

Peripheral blood, together with lesional scalp punch biopsies, was collected from alopecia areata patients. Sequencing used cDNA as its template, made by extracting RNA and reverse transcribing it. Sequencing was performed with immunoSEQ multiplex PCR; in TCRdb, only in-frame clones are kept and a portion is missing. Of under 15,000 clones listed, around 60% are singletons. General observations from the study: Normal scalp had lower clonality than lesional scalp, with alopecia totalis/universalis lesions showing this most strongly.

Germline assignment: CDR1 SGHDN and CDR2 FVKESK. This CDR3 has 18 residues. The J segment lost 5 bases and the V segment lost 1 base, leaving 15 bases of the junction unmatched. This chain connects TRBV14 to TRBJ2-7; 9 bases agree with TRBD1. Material: skin. This sequence was found in a human donor with alopecia areata. The CDR3 loop reads CASSQGDREWSSPDEQYF. CDR3 bases: TGTGCCAGCAGCCAAGGGGACAGGGAATGGAGTTCCCCGGACGAGCAGTACTTC.